The clone carrying this TCR beta chain has a handful of counts. All of the isolated RNA was reverse transcribed, so expressed TCRB transcripts were sequenced. Naive, central memory and regulatory T cell samples yielded approximately 3.3 million reads on average. Here immunoSEQ multiplex PCR was the method, and the copy in TCRdb shows in-frame clones only, minus some. Of 140,000 to 150,000 clones detected, around 50% appear once; the ten largest clones hold 0.42%. The sample belongs to a study of beta chain features in type 1 diabetes. Study as a whole: Examination spanned roughly 110 million sorted cells from all samples.

A sort by CD45RO/CCR7/CD25/CD127/CD95/CD27 yielded CD4+ naive, central memory, regulatory and stem cell-like memory cells. CDR1 is ENHRY and CDR2 is SYGVKD in the germline V gene. CDR3 length equals 13 residues. Trimming left V 11 bases short and J 1 base short, with 13 bases between. The receptor was isolated from a man between 18 and 29 years old in good health. The sample comprised Tregs from blood. The chain combines TRBV10-3 with TRBJ2-3, with TRBD2 as a possible D gene (6 bases). This CDR3 reads CASRSGGTDTQYF. As DNA, the CDR3 is TGTGCCTCCCGTTCGGGAGGCACAGATACGCAGTATTTT.